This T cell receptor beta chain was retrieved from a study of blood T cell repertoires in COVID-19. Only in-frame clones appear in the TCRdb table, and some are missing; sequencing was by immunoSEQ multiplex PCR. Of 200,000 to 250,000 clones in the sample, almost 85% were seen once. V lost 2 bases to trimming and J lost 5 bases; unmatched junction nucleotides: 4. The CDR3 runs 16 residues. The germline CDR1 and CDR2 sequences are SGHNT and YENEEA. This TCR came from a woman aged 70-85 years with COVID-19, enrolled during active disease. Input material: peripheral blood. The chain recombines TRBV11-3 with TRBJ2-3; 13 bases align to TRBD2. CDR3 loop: CASSLIGTSGVDTQYF. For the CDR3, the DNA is TGTGCCAGCAGCTTAATCGGGACTAGCGGGGTAGATACGCAGTATTTT. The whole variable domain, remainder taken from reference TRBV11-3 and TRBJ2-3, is EAGVVQSPRYKIIEKKQPVAFWCNPISGHNTLYWYLQNLGQGPELLIRYENEEAVDDSQLPKDRFSAERLKGVDSTLKIQPAELGDSAVYLCASSLIGTSGVDTQYFGPGTRLTVL.